The 32 T cell receptor beta chains listed next were all sequenced from one sample in a study of T cell responses to AZD1222 COVID-19 vaccine. The method was immunoSEQ multiplex PCR; TCRdb's version includes in-frame clones alone and lacks a portion of them. Of around 100,000 clones in the sample, 87% are singletons; the top ten hold roughly 4.2%. The sample was peripheral blood, taken on day 0 of MenACWY control vaccination. The receptors here all came from an adult in good health.

The rearrangement uses TRBV11-3 and TRBJ2-1, with TRBD2 identical over 7 bases. J lost 8 bases, V lost 5 bases, and 12 bases had no gene match. CDR3 length equals 15 residues. CDR1 is SGHNT, CDR2 YENEEA, per germline. CDR3: CASSPGGRDIDEQFF. CDR3 DNA: TGTGCCAGCAGCCCGGGAGGCAGGGATATCGATGAGCAGTTCTTC. The entire variable domain, with the rest obtained from reference TRBV11-3 and TRBJ2-1, is as follows: EAGVVQSPRYKIIEKKQPVAFWCNPISGHNTLYWYLQNLGQGPELLIRYENEEAVDDSQLPKDRFSAERLKGVDSTLKIQPAELGDSAVYLCASSPGGRDIDEQFFGPGTRLTVL.

V is TRBV5-1 and J is TRBJ1-2; D is undetermined. V dropped 4 bases and J dropped 2 bases, with 18 bases sitting between them. Germline V gene lookup returns CDR1 SGHRS and CDR2 YFSETQ. The CDR3 length is 16 residues. CDR3: CASSPGRIPLNYGYTF. CDR3 nucleotides: TGCGCCAGCAGCCCAGGCAGGATCCCACTAAACTATGGCTACACCTTC.

The chain combines TRBV27 with TRBJ2-3, with D tentatively TRBD1 or TRBD2 (5 bases each). V dropped 6 bases and J dropped 3 bases, with 13 bases sitting between them. This CDR3 has 14 residues. Germline V lookup: CDR1 MNHEY, CDR2 SMNVEV (reference sequence). The CDR3 reads CASSLVGETDTQYF. The CDR3 region has the DNA TGTGCCAGCAGCCTCGTGGGGGAGACAGATACGCAGTATTTT.

The rearrangement joins TRBV5-4 to TRBJ2-7; unclear D gene. The CDR3 is 15 amino acids. Germline V lookup: CDR1 SGHNT, CDR2 YYREEE (reference sequence). Trimming left V 0 bases short and J 2 bases short, with 12 bases between. DNA for the CDR3: TGTGCCAGCAGCTTGGGGGATCCGCCCCCCTACGAGCAGTACTTC. Translated: CASSLGDPPPYEQYF.

This chain uses TRBV12-3 or TRBV12-4 with TRBJ2-1; tentative D call: TRBD2 (5 bases). The CDR3 loop spans 13 amino acids. Trimming took 2 bases from V and 6 from J, leaving 8 bases between them. The CDR3 spells CASSLNGINEQFF. The CDR3 DNA reads TGTGCCAGCAGTTTAAACGGGATCAATGAGCAGTTCTTC.

This rearrangement joins TRBV6-2 or TRBV6-3 to TRBJ1-5; a weak D match, TRBD1 (6 bases). Deletions cut 4 bases from V and 0 bases from J, with 16 bases between. Germline loops: CDR1 MNHEY, CDR2 SVGEGT. The CDR3 is 17 residues long. Written as DNA, the CDR3 is TGTGCCAGCAGTTCCATCGTGGGGGCAGCTAGCAATCAGCCCCAGCATTTT. As protein: CASSSIVGAASNQPQHF.

The V gene is TRBV9, the J gene TRBJ1-4, with unresolved D. The CDR3 consists of 15 residues. The germline V gene encodes CDR1 SGDLS and CDR2 YYNGEE. Trimming removed 4 bases at V and 8 bases at J, with 18 bases between. The CDR3 bases are TGTGCCAGCAGCCCCGGTCAGCGCCTAGAGGAAAAACTGTTTTTT. Protein sequence: CASSPGQRLEEKLFF.

The DNA of the CDR3 is TGTGCCAGTAGTACCTCAGGACGGGCGCGACCTGGGGCCAACGTCCTGACTTTC. This gives the protein CASSTSGRARPGANVLTF. This chain links TRBV19 with TRBJ2-6; D unresolved. Germline CDR1 and CDR2: LNHDA and SQIVND (reference sequence). The CDR3 totals 18 residues. The ends were cut back, 4 bases at V and 2 bases at J, with 18 bases in the middle.

This chain links TRBV27 with TRBJ2-7; D not resolved. Per germline, CDR1 MNHEY and CDR2 SMNVEV (reference sequence). The CDR3 is 16 amino acids. The V end was cut by 4 bases, the J end by 0 bases, with 16 bases between. In DNA form, the CDR3 reads TGTGCCAGCAGTTCCGAACTTACGTCGAGCTCCTACGAGCAGTACTTC. This encodes CASSSELTSSSYEQYF.

The gene calls are TRBV5-8 and TRBJ1-2; D perhaps matches TRBD1 (5 bases). From germline, CDR1 is SGHTS and CDR2 YDEGEE. The CDR3 extends over 15 amino acids. V lost 0 bases and J lost 8, with 17 bases in between. The CDR3 reads CASSLVRGRSGGYTF. The DNA of the CDR3 is TGTGCCAGCAGCTTGGTTCGGGGCCGAAGCGGAGGCTACACCTTC.

In its sample, this clone was seen a few times. The rearrangement links TRBV28 to TRBJ1-4; 10 bases match TRBD1. Germline CDR1 MDHEN, CDR2 SYDVKM. This CDR3 is 14 amino acids long. V dropped 5 bases and J dropped 7; count of bases not matched to a gene: 4. For the CDR3, the DNA is TGTGCCAGCAGTGGACAGGGGGTAGGTGAAAAACTGTTTTTT. Its translation is CASSGQGVGEKLFF.

This clone has more than one count but fewer than ten. This chain uses TRBV24-1 with TRBJ2-2, with TRBD1 identical over 9 bases. From germline, CDR1 is KGHDR and CDR2 SFDVKD. V lost 3 bases to trimming and J lost 5 bases; unmatched junction nucleotides: 6. The length of the CDR3 is 16 residues. The CDR3 coding sequence is TGTGCCACCAGTGATGACCACAGGGGGCCTACCGGGGAGCTGTTTTTT. It is translated as CATSDDHRGPTGELFF.

V and J are TRBV7-2 and TRBJ2-2, with 8 bases identical to TRBD2. Germline lookup yields CDR1 SGHTA and CDR2 FQGNSA. CDR3 size: 18 residues. V was pared by 2 bases and J by 0 bases, with 8 bases of the junction left unmatched. In DNA, the CDR3 is TGTGCCAGCAGCTTACAGTCAGCGGGGGCCGCGAACACCGGGGAGCTGTTTTTT. Protein product: CASSLQSAGAANTGELFF.

This chain's CDR3 is CASSPGGLDTGELFF. Written as DNA, the CDR3 is TGTGCCAGCAGTCCAGGGGGCCTAGACACCGGGGAGCTGTTTTTT. The chain is built from TRBV11-2 and TRBJ2-2, with 8 bases aligning to TRBD1. Trimming removed 6 bases from V and 3 bases from J; junction bases left unmatched: 6. CDR3 length: 15 residues. Germline V gene lookup returns CDR1 SGHAT and CDR2 FQNNGV.

This chain links TRBV6-5 with TRBJ2-7; no clear D gene. Germline V gives CDR1 MNHEY, CDR2 SVGAGI. This CDR3 is built from 12 residues. Trimming took 6 bases from V and 2 from J, leaving 8 bases between them. The CDR3 nucleotides are TGTGCCAGCAGCGTTCGGGCCTACGAGCAGTACTTC. Its translation is CASSVRAYEQYF.

This sequence joins TRBV28 and TRBJ2-2; 9 bases match TRBD1. V shed 6 bases, J shed 6 bases, and the junction held 8 bases outside the gene matches. The CDR3 loop spans 15 amino acids. Germline V gives CDR1 MDHEN, CDR2 SYDVKM. For the CDR3, the DNA is TGTGCCAGCAGGGACAGGGGTTCTCGTGCCGGGGAGCTGTTTTTT. The encoded protein is CASRDRGSRAGELFF.

CDR3 nucleotide sequence: TGTGCCAGCAGCTCGGGACTAGCGGGAGGGTACGAGCAGTACTTC. The encoded protein is CASSSGLAGGYEQYF. The chain employs TRBV11-2 and TRBJ2-7; 16 nucleotides align to TRBD2. CDR1 is SGHAT and CDR2 is FQNNGV in the germline V gene. The length of the CDR3 is 15 residues. After removal of 4 bases from V and 4 bases from J, the junction contained 1 base not matched to a gene.

This sequence joins TRBV10-1 and TRBJ2-7; the match to TRBD2 covers 11 bases. The germline V gene has CDR1 WNHNN and CDR2 SYGVQD (reference sequence). The CDR3 length is 15 residues. The V segment lost 5 bases and the J segment 1 base; nucleotides outside the gene matches: 4. The CDR3 is CASSPGTSGSYEQYF. CDR3 DNA: TGCGCCAGCAGTCCCGGGACTAGCGGTTCCTACGAGCAGTACTTC.

CDR3 protein: CASSGPGGYNEQFF. The CDR3 region has the DNA TGTGCCAGCAGTGGGCCGGGGGGGTACAATGAGCAGTTCTTC. The J gene is TRBJ2-1, the V gene TRBV27; TRBD2 aligns across 8 bases. V lost 5 bases, J lost 4 bases, and 4 bases stayed unmatched. There are 14 residues in the CDR3. Germline assignment: CDR1 MNHEY and CDR2 SMNVEV (reference sequence).

In DNA form, the CDR3 reads TGTGCCAGCAGCTCCAGGGACGAGCAGTACTTC. It is translated as CASSSRDEQYF. The chain carries TRBV7-2 and TRBJ2-7; D might be TRBD1 (5 bases). The CDR3 has 11 residues. Germline V gene lookup returns CDR1 SGHTA and CDR2 FQGNSA. The V end lost 4 bases, the J end lost 5 bases, and 6 bases lay between the germline ends.

This clone was seen a single time. The chain employs TRBV27 and TRBJ1-2; tentative D call: TRBD1 (5 bases). Trimming took off 2 bases at V and 0 bases at J, with 13 bases between the two ends. Germline assignment: CDR1 MNHEY and CDR2 SMNVEV (reference sequence). The CDR3 runs 16 residues. This CDR3 is CASSLKGAEPNYGYTF. The CDR3 nucleotides are TGTGCCAGCAGTTTAAAAGGGGCAGAACCTAACTATGGCTACACCTTC.

The chain uses TRBV13 and TRBJ1-1; D gene unclear. Germline CDR1 reads PRHDT; CDR2 reads FYEKMQ (reference sequence). The CDR3 loop spans 12 amino acids. Deletions cut 3 bases from V and 3 bases from J, with 5 bases between. The DNA of the CDR3 is TGTGCCAGCAGCTTTGTTGACACTGAAGCTTTCTTT. Its translation: CASSFVDTEAFF.

This chain connects TRBV7-2 to TRBJ1-2, with a tentative D call TRBD1 (5 bases). Trimming left V 1 base short and J 8 bases short, with 17 bases between. Germline V lookup: CDR1 SGHTA, CDR2 FQGNSA. CDR3 length equals 15 residues. The CDR3: CASSLELGPSHGYTF. The CDR3 region has the DNA TGTGCCAGCAGCTTAGAACTGGGGCCCTCCCACGGCTACACCTTC.

The chain couples TRBV6-2 or TRBV6-3 to TRBJ2-7; the D gene is possibly TRBD2 (6 bases). In germline, CDR1 is MNHEY, CDR2 SVGEGT. This CDR3 comprises 17 residues. V was trimmed by 5 bases and J by 7 bases, leaving 27 bases between them. The CDR3 nucleotides are TGTGCCAGCAGTCCCCCCCCGCTCGGGGTTACGGGAGTGGAGCAGTACTTC. Its protein is CASSPPPLGVTGVEQYF.

V usage is TRBV3-1 (or the pseudogene TRBV3-2) and J usage is TRBJ2-1; 9 nucleotides line up with TRBD2. The CDR3 sequence is 19 residues long. Germline V lookup: CDR1 LGHDT, CDR2 YNNKEL (reference sequence). J gave up 6 bases and V 2 bases, and 17 bases lay outside the gene matches. The DNA of the CDR3 is TGTGCCAGCAGCCAACAAAGCTGGATCTGTAGCGGGAGTGGCAATGAGCAGTTCTTC. Amino acids: CASSQQSWICSGSGNEQFF.

V gene TRBV18 combines with J gene TRBJ1-1, with D perhaps TRBD1 (5 bases). Germline V gives CDR1 KGHSH, CDR2 LQKENI. The CDR3 covers 15 residues. V was trimmed by 4 bases and J by 3 bases, leaving 15 bases between them. The CDR3 here is CASSRTLSEDTEAFF. In DNA form, the CDR3 reads TGTGCCAGCTCACGGACACTATCGGAGGACACTGAAGCTTTCTTT.

This chain links TRBV6-6 with TRBJ2-5; D uncertain. The CDR3 totals 12 residues. The V and J ends lost 6 bases and 0 bases respectively, with 5 bases between them. Germline CDR1 reads MNHNY; CDR2 reads SVGAGI (reference sequence). The DNA for the CDR3 is TGTGCCAGCAGCCAGAACCAAGAGACCCAGTACTTC. Protein: CASSQNQETQYF.

The chain couples TRBV30 to TRBJ1-6; a weak D match, TRBD1 (6 bases). Looked up from germline, CDR1 is GTSNPN and CDR2 is SVGIG (reference sequence). The CDR3 covers 16 residues. Trimming took off 4 bases at V and 0 bases at J, with 13 bases between the two ends. CDR3 residues: CAWISGGSSYNSPLHF. The CDR3 coding sequence is TGTGCCTGGATATCCGGGGGCAGCTCCTATAATTCACCCCTCCACTTT.

V and J are TRBV29-1 and TRBJ1-1; no definite D call. The CDR3 has 13 residues. Trimming removed 6 bases from V and 2 bases from J, with 13 bases in between. In germline, CDR1 is SQVTM, CDR2 ANQGSEA. This CDR3 reads CSVGKERNTEAFF. DNA for the CDR3: TGCAGCGTCGGCAAAGAACGAAACACTGAAGCTTTCTTT.

The gene calls are TRBV5-1 and TRBJ1-3; 8 bases align to TRBD1. Trimming took 1 base from V and 4 from J; bases not matched to a gene: 4. CDR1 and CDR2 (germline): SGHRS, YFSETQ. The CDR3 has 15 amino acids. Here the CDR3 reads CASSLTTGEGNTIYF. CDR3 nucleotide sequence: TGCGCCAGCAGCTTGACGACAGGGGAGGGAAACACCATATATTTT.

Remarks on this clone: The junction departs from germline at one end; a sequencing error may be responsible. This sequence joins TRBV7-2 and TRBJ1-2; D gene ambiguous. Germline CDR1 and CDR2: SGHTA and FQGNSA. The CDR3 length is 12 residues. The CDR3 region has the DNA TGTGCCAGCAGCTTAGAAATCGTCAGTAAAGACTTC. Translating it yields CASSLEIVSKDF.

This sequence joins TRBV7-2 and TRBJ1-1, with no clear D. Germline values: CDR1 SGHTA, CDR2 FQGNSA. V lost 1 base to trimming and J lost 4 bases, with 7 bases between them. The CDR3 is 13 residues long. Here the CDR3 reads CASSLVFPTEAFF. For the CDR3, the DNA is TGTGCCAGCAGCTTAGTTTTCCCCACTGAAGCTTTCTTT.